This is a list of T cell receptor beta chains from one sample in a study of cytomegalovirus exposure and HLA in healthy donors. Some clones are missing from TCRdb's copy, which holds only in-frame ones; the method was immunoSEQ multiplex PCR. Counted here are about 90,000 clones, around 90% occurring once; the ten biggest clones make up 2.3%. The sequenced material came from PBMCs. The receptors originated from a man aged 18 to 35 in good health and CMV-seronegative. Both conserved end residues are part of each CDR3. The order of the fields is J gene, D gene, clone size, V gene, CDR3 protein, CDR3 DNA. D genes are given only for firm matches. Clone size, where shown, is once, few, many, or a class for clones that have expanded.

TRBJ2-1	NA	NA	TRBV2	CASSLLRNEQFF	TGTGCCAGCAGCCTATTGAGGAATGAGCAGTTCTTC
TRBJ2-7	NA	once	TRBV14	CASSGLTAGGLSAEQYF	TGTGCCAGCAGCGGACTAACTGCAGGGGGGCTATCTGCCGAGCAGTACTTC
TRBJ1-2	NA	NA	TRBV28	CASSLLSGPNYGYTF	TGTGCCAGCAGTTTATTATCAGGGCCCAACTATGGCTACACCTTC
TRBJ2-1	NA	few	TRBV19	CASSIGSWSSYNEQFF	TGTGCCAGTAGTATAGGTTCGTGGAGCTCCTACAATGAGCAGTTCTTC
TRBJ2-1	TRBD2	NA	TRBV7-3	CASSLTSGSSMGYNEQFF	TGTGCCAGCAGCCTCACGAGCGGGAGTTCGATGGGTTACAATGAGCAGTTCTTC
TRBJ1-1	NA	NA	TRBV11-2	CASTNRRGALRAFF	TGTGCCAGCACCAACAGGCGGGGGGCGTTGCGAGCTTTCTTT
TRBJ2-7	TRBD1	NA	TRBV29-1	CSVEVPGQGYEQYF	TGCAGCGTTGAAGTCCCCGGACAGGGCTACGAGCAGTACTTC
TRBJ2-7	NA	NA	TRBV7-8	CASSFELMVGVWDEQYF	TGTGCCAGCAGCTTTGAGTTGATGGTAGGGGTGTGGGACGAGCAGTACTTC
TRBJ2-1	TRBD2	NA	TRBV7-8	CASRRTSGRASEQFF	TGTGCCAGCAGGCGGACTAGCGGGAGGGCCAGTGAGCAGTTCTTC
TRBJ2-2	NA	NA	TRBV27	CASSWAITGELFF	TGTGCCAGCAGTTGGGCCATCACCGGGGAGCTGTTTTTT
TRBJ2-2	TRBD2	NA	TRBV5-1	CASSSRTSGSFVGELFF	TGCGCCAGCAGCTCAAGAACTAGCGGGTCTTTTGTCGGGGAGCTGTTTTTT
TRBJ2-7	NA	NA	TRBV4-3	CASSQDIGAYEQYF	TGCGCCAGCAGCCAAGATATAGGAGCCTACGAGCAGTACTTC
TRBJ1-1	NA	few	TRBV7-2	CASSAGGRASAEAFF	TGTGCCAGCAGCGCAGGTGGCAGGGCGTCGGCTGAAGCTTTCTTT
TRBJ2-5	NA	NA	TRBV5-1	CASRFQGPETQYF	TGCGCCAGCAGATTTCAGGGGCCGGAGACCCAGTACTTC
TRBJ1-3	NA	NA	TRBV5-4	CASSLSPGTRNTIYF	TGTGCCAGCAGCTTGTCCCCAGGAACGAGAAACACCATATATTTT
TRBJ2-2	NA	NA	TRBV5-4	CASSLGLMPNTGELFF	TGTGCCAGCAGCTTGGGACTGATGCCGAACACCGGGGAGCTGTTTTTT
TRBJ2-2	NA	NA	TRBV29-1	CSVEDAENTGELFF	TGCAGCGTTGAAGATGCGGAGAACACCGGGGAGCTGTTTTTT
TRBJ1-1	NA	NA	TRBV4-2	CASSLSLGGNTEAFF	TGTGCCAGCAGCCTCTCCCTAGGGGGGAACACTGAAGCTTTCTTT
TRBJ2-7	TRBD1	NA	TRBV28	CASSLSWTGCEQYF	TGTGCCAGCAGTTTATCTTGGACAGGGTGCGAGCAGTACTTC
TRBJ2-3	NA	NA	TRBV6-5	CASSLRDSSGLTQYF	TGTGCCAGCAGCCTAAGGGACTCGTCCGGTCTTACGCAGTATTTT
TRBJ2-2	NA	NA	TRBV18	CASSPRGSGGSPNTGELFF	TGTGCCAGCTCACCAAGGGGGTCGGGCGGGAGCCCGAACACCGGGGAGCTGTTTTTT
TRBJ1-2	NA	NA	TRBV19	CASTRAPNYGYTF	TGTGCCAGTACGAGGGCCCCTAACTATGGCTACACCTTC
TRBJ2-7	TRBD1	NA	TRBV6-1	CASQGAAYEQYF	TGTGCCTCACAGGGGGCAGCCTACGAGCAGTACTTC
TRBJ2-7	TRBD1	NA	TRBV28	CASSRGTGGFYEQYF	TGTGCCAGCAGCCGGGGGACAGGGGGTTTCTACGAGCAGTACTTC
TRBJ2-1	TRBD2	NA	TRBV7-2	CASSLIGGSIKVNEQFF	TGTGCCAGCAGCTTAATCGGCGGGAGCATTAAAGTCAATGAGCAGTTCTTC
TRBJ2-7	TRBD1	NA	TRBV7-2	CASSLDSGQGTSYEQCF	TGTGCCAGCAGCTTAGATTCCGGACAGGGGACATCCTACGAGCAGTGCTTC
TRBJ1-1	NA	few	TRBV18	CASFTSGTNTEAFF	TGTGCCAGCTTCACCTCAGGAACGAACACTGAAGCTTTCTTT
TRBJ2-2	NA	NA	TRBV19	CASRPSSGNTGELFF	TGTGCCAGTAGACCAAGTAGCGGGAACACCGGGGAGCTGTTTTTT
TRBJ1-6	TRBD1	NA	TRBV7-9	CASRIDRGNSPLHF	TGTGCCAGCAGAATCGACAGGGGTAATTCACCCCTCCACTTT
TRBJ2-7	NA	NA	TRBV28	CASSTGDYEQYF	TGTGCCAGCAGTACCGGGGACTACGAGCAGTACTTC
TRBJ2-1	NA	NA	TRBV27	CASSFGLGSPYNEQFF	TGTGCCAGCAGTTTTGGGCTCGGGAGCCCGTACAATGAGCAGTTCTTC
TRBJ1-2	TRBD1	NA	TRBV5-1	CASSFQTGDYGYTF	TGCGCCAGCAGCTTCCAGACAGGGGACTATGGCTACACCTTC
TRBJ2-3	TRBD1	once	TRBV15	CATGDSLTLRDTQYF	TGTGCCACTGGGGACAGCCTGACCTTGAGAGATACGCAGTATTTT
TRBJ2-1	TRBD2	NA	TRBV9	CASSVGGTREYNEQFF	TGTGCCAGCAGCGTAGGCGGGACTAGAGAGTACAATGAGCAGTTCTTC
TRBJ1-6	NA	NA	TRBV28	CASSLDDRWGSPLHF	TGTGCCAGCAGTTTGGATGACAGGTGGGGTTCACCCCTCCACTTT
TRBJ2-3	TRBD1	NA	TRBV5-1	CASSLITGQGLSQYF	TGCGCCAGCAGCCTAATTACCGGACAGGGTCTTTCGCAGTATTTT
TRBJ1-1	NA	NA	TRBV19	CASRRAVARTEAFF	TGTGCCAGTCGGAGGGCAGTCGCGAGGACTGAAGCTTTCTTT
TRBJ2-1	TRBD2	NA	TRBV25-1	CASSESLSGGEQFF	TGTGCCAGCAGTGAATCCCTCTCGGGGGGGGAGCAGTTCTTC
TRBJ2-2	NA	NA	TRBV27	CASSLSRLNTGELFF	TGTGCCAGCAGTTTATCCCGACTAAACACCGGGGAGCTGTTTTTT
TRBJ2-7	NA	NA	TRBV9	CASGSGVFGEQYF	TGTGCCAGCGGTTCAGGGGTTTTTGGCGAGCAGTACTTC